This TCR beta chain was obtained from a study of technical replicates of blood from several donors. Here immunoSEQ multiplex PCR was the method, and the copy in TCRdb shows in-frame clones only, minus some. The sample has more than 65,000 clones, roughly 90% seen once; the top ten hold around 0.42%. Trimming pared 0 bases from V and 0 bases from J, leaving 9 bases between. This CDR3 spans 16 amino acids. Germline values: CDR1 LNHDA, CDR2 SQIVND (reference sequence). This TCR came from a human donor in good health. Sequencing used T cells isolated from PBMCs. V usage is TRBV19 and J usage is TRBJ1-5, with D unclear. In nucleotides, the CDR3 is TGTGCCAGTAGTATAGAGGCTAGATATAGCAATCAGCCCCAGCATTTT. Residues: CASSIEARYSNQPQHF.